The text below deals with one T cell receptor (beta chain). The target antigen is unknown. The data belong to a study of beta chain features in type 1 diabetes. This CDR3 is built from 12 residues. CDR1 and CDR2 from the germline V gene are SNHLY and FYNNEI. V was shortened by 4 bases and J by 5 bases, with 7 bases between the two germline ends. Findings of the study overall: It was not settled here whether HLA type affects TCRB rearrangement. There were fewer insertions and more deletions at the VDJ junctions of type 1 diabetes patients.

Expressed TCRB transcripts were sequenced after all isolated RNA was converted to cDNA. Some clones are missing from TCRdb's copy, which holds only in-frame ones; the method was immunoSEQ multiplex PCR. This table holds 130,000 to 150,000 clones, about 51% found once. The origin of this receptor is a man younger than 35 in good health. The J gene is TRBJ2-3, the V gene TRBV2; TRBD1 is a possible D gene (6 bases). Input material: Tregs from blood. CDR3 in amino acids: CASSATGDTQYF. The CDR3, as DNA: TGTGCCAGCAGTGCGACAGGAGATACGCAGTATTTT.